This T cell receptor beta chain derives from a study of T cells after yellow fever vaccination. In the study overall: Fractions low in cell number were prepared with SMART-Seq v4 Ultra Low Input.

The CDR3 runs to 16 residues. Germline V lookup: CDR1 SGHNT, CDR2 YYREEE (reference sequence). V lost 4 bases and J lost 3, with 18 bases in between. A universal primer site and UMIs were added as TCR cDNA was made by 5'RACE template switching. TCRdb redid the calling of the 5' RACE reads with MiXCR, one entry per CDR3 protein. The repertoire holds 550,000 to 750,000 distinct CDR3 sequences, with 13% as singletons. This clonotype occurred a few times. The antigen remains unidentified. Study-wide findings and caveats: At around 96% for CD4 and approximately 88% for CD8, most primary-vaccination clones showed up again after the booster. Contaminating bulk clonotypes could be abundant in FACS-sorted repertoires.

The sequence came from a young man who received the YFV17D yellow fever vaccine. V is TRBV5-4 and J is TRBJ2-3; D uncertain. The sample in question was PBMCs, obtained on the day of the yellow fever booster vaccination. For the CDR3, the DNA is TGTGCCAGCAGCGTTGGTTCTGGGATTTCGACAGATACGCAGTATTTT. This translates into CASSVGSGISTDTQYF. The full variable domain, rest sourced from reference TRBV5-4 and TRBJ2-3, is ETGVTQSPTHLIKTRGQQVTLRCSSQSGHNTVSWYQQALGQGPQFIFQYYREEENGRGNFPPRFSGLQFPNYSSELNVNALELDDSALYLCASSVGSGISTDTQYFGPGTRLTVL.